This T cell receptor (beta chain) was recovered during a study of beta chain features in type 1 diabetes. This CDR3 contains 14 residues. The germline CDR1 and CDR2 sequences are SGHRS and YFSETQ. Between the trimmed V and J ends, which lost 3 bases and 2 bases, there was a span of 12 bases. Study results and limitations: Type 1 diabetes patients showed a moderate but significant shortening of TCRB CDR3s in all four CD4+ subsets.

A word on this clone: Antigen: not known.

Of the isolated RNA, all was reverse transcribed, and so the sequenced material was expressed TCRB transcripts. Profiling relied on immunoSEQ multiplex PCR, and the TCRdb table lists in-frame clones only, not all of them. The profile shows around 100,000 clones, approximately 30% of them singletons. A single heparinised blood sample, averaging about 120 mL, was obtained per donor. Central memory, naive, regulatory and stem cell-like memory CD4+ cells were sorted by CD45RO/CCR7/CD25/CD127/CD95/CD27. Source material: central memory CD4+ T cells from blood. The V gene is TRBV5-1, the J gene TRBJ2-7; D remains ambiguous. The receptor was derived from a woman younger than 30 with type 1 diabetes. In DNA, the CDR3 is TGCGCCAGCAGCTCACACGCGCAGGCCTACGAGCAGTACTTC. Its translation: CASSSHAQAYEQYF.